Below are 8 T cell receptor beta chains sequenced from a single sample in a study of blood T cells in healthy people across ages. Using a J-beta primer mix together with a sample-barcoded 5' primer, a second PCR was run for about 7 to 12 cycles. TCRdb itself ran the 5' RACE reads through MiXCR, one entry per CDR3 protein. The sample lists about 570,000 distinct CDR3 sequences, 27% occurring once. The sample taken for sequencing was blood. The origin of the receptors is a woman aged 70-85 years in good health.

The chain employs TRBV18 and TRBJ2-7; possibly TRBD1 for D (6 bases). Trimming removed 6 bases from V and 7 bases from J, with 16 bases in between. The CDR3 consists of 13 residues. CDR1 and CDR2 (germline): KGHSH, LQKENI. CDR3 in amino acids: CASSQTQGGEQYF. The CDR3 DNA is TGTGCCAGCTCTCAGACACAGGGTGGGGAGCAGTACTTC.

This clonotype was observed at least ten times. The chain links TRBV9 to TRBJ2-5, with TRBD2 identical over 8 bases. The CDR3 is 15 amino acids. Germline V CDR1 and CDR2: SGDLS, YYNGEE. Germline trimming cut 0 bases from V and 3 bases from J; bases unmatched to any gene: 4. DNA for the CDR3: TGTGCCAGCAGCGTAGCGGGGGGGCTGGAAGAGACCCAGTACTTC. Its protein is CASSVAGGLEETQYF. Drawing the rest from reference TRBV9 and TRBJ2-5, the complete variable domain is DSGVTQTPKHLITATGQRVTLRCSPRSGDLSVYWYQQSLDQGLQFLIQYYNGEERAKGNILERFSAQQFPDLHSELNLSSLELGDSALYFCASSVAGGLEETQYFGPGTRLLVL.

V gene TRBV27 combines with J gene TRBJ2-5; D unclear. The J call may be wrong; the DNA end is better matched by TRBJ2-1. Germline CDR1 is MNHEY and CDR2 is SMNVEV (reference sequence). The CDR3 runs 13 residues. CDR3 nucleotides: TGTGCCAGCAGTTTCTCGTGGGGCAATGAGCAGTTCTTC. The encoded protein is CASSFSWGNEQFF.

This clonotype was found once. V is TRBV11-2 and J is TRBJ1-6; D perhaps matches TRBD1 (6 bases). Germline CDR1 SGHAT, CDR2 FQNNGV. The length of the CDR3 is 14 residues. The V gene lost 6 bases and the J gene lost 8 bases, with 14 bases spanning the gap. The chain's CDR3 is CASRPDRRDSPLHF. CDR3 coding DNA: TGTGCCAGCAGACCAGACAGGCGCGATTCACCCCTCCACTTT.

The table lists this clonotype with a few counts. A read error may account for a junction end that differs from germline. DNA for the CDR3: TGTGCCAGCAGGGAAGGGACATCTAATGAAAAACTGTTTTTT. Translated, it gives CASREGTSNEKLFF. The chain couples TRBV6-1 to TRBJ1-4; possibly TRBD1 for D (6 bases). Germline assignment: CDR1 MNHNS and CDR2 SASEGT. The CDR3 covers 14 residues.

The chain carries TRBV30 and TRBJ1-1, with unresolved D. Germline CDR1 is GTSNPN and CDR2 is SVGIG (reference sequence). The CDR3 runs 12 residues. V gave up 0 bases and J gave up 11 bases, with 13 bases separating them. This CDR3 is CAWSVRGSLAFF. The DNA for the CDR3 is TGTGCCTGGAGTGTACGTGGCAGCCTTGCTTTCTTT.

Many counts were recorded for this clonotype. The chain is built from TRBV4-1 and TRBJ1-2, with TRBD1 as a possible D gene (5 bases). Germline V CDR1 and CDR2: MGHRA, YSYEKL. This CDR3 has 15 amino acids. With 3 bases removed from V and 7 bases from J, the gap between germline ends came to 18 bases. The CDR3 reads CASSHPGEGKGGYTF. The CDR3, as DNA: TGCGCCAGCAGCCATCCCGGGGAGGGGAAGGGTGGCTACACCTTC.

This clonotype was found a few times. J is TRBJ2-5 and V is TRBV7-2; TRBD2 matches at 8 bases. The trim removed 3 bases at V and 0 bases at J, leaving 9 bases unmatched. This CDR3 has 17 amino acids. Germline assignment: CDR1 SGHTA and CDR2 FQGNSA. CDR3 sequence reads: CASSFPAGRGDQETQYF. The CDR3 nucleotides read TGTGCCAGCAGCTTTCCAGCCGGGCGGGGGGACCAAGAGACCCAGTACTTC.